The 9 T cell receptor beta chains reported below all come from one sample, sequenced in a study of T cells in Graves' hyperthyroidism and ophthalmopathy. RNA transcripts gave rise to amplified TCR beta CDR3 regions. TCR CDR3 regions were first amplified by RT-PCR with HTBI primers. TCRdb reprocessed the multiplex PCR reads with MiXCR, giving one entry per CDR3 protein. The table has approximately 510,000 distinct CDR3 sequences, around 43% seen once. The sequenced sample consisted of peripheral blood or thyroid tissue (not recorded which). The receptors derive from an adult woman with Graves' disease, either hyperthyroidism or ophthalmopathy (not recorded which).

This clonotype was observed at least ten times. V usage is TRBV20-1 and J usage is TRBJ2-7, with D possibly being TRBD2 (5 bases). V lost 7 bases and J lost 1, with 17 bases in between. The length of the CDR3 is 14 residues. Germline CDR1 is DFQATT and CDR2 is SNEGSKA (reference sequence). CDR3 protein: CSGAKPGSSYEQYF. CDR3 DNA sequence: TGCAGTGGCGCGAAACCGGGATCTTCCTACGAGCAGTACTTC.

V is TRBV20-1 and J is TRBJ1-6; D might be TRBD1 (5 bases). Trimming stripped 3 bases from V and 7 bases from J, with 16 bases between. This CDR3 has 15 residues. The germline gives CDR1 DFQATT, CDR2 SNEGSKA (reference sequence). CDR3: CSASPSGQGNSPLHF. In DNA, the CDR3 is TGCAGTGCTAGCCCATCGGGGCAGGGAAATTCACCCCTCCACTTT.

This clonotype was seen a few times. J is TRBJ2-1 and V is TRBV29-1; 10 bases are a match to TRBD1. Germline lookup yields CDR1 SQVTM and CDR2 ANQGSEA. The CDR3 totals 15 residues. V lost 2 bases, J lost 10 bases, and 11 bases stayed unmatched. The CDR3 spells CSVEFWTGGYGEQFF. DNA for the CDR3: TGCAGCGTTGAATTTTGGACAGGGGGGTATGGGGAGCAGTTCTTC.

The V gene is TRBV12-3 or TRBV12-4, the J gene TRBJ2-3, with D tentatively TRBD1 (5 bases). Trimming shortened V by 1 base and J by 1 base, and 12 bases separated the two germline ends. The CDR3 has 16 amino acids. CDR3 region: CASSLEGEGGTDTQYF. Here the CDR3 DNA reads TGTGCCAGCAGTTTAGAAGGGGAAGGGGGCACAGATACGCAGTATTTT.

This clonotype has a count of ten or more. The chain links TRBV5-4 to TRBJ2-7; the match to TRBD1 covers 9 bases. V shed 4 bases and J 4 bases; nucleotides not matched to a gene: 9. This CDR3 spans 15 amino acids. CDR1 is SGHNT and CDR2 is YYREEE in the germline V gene (reference sequence). CDR3 sequence (DNA): TGTGCCAGCAGCACGGCCGGGACAGGGCGGTACGAGCAGTACTTC. Its protein product is CASSTAGTGRYEQYF.

The rearrangement uses TRBV7-2 and TRBJ2-5; TRBD2 aligns across 12 bases. Unmatched junction bases numbered 5, after V lost 6 bases and J lost 6 bases. The length of the CDR3 is 14 residues. Germline V gene data show CDR1 as SGHTA and CDR2 as FQGNSA. The CDR3 loop is CASRRLAGVKTQYF. In DNA, the CDR3 is TGTGCCAGCAGGAGACTAGCGGGAGTTAAGACCCAGTACTTC. Full variable domain (remainder filled in from reference TRBV7-2 and TRBJ2-5): GAGVSQSPSNKVTEKGKDVELRCDPISGHTALYWYRQSLGQGLEFLIYFQGNSAPDKSGLPSDRFSAERTGGSVSTLTIQRTQQEDSAVYLCASRRLAGVKTQYFGPGTRLLVL.

This clonotype was counted between two and nine times. V usage is TRBV7-3 and J usage is TRBJ2-7, with 8 bases matching TRBD2. Germline V gives CDR1 SGHTA, CDR2 FQGTGA. There are 13 residues in the CDR3. After removal of 5 bases from V and 5 bases from J, the junction contained 5 bases not matched to a gene. DNA for the CDR3: TGTGCCAGCAGCCGAGCGGGAGTCGACGAGCAGTACTTC. Protein: CASSRAGVDEQYF.

Ten or more counts support this clonotype. This chain joins TRBV7-2 and TRBJ2-7; D might be TRBD1 (6 bases). Germline lookup yields CDR1 SGHTA and CDR2 FQGNSA. The V end lost 5 bases, the J end lost 6 bases, and 17 bases lay between the germline ends. The CDR3 totals 14 residues. The CDR3 is CASSRRPVGAEQYF. In DNA form, the CDR3 reads TGTGCCAGCAGCCGCAGACCAGTGGGGGCCGAGCAGTACTTC. Filled out from reference TRBV7-2 and TRBJ2-7, the complete variable domain reads GAGVSQSPSNKVTEKGKDVELRCDPISGHTALYWYRQSLGQGLEFLIYFQGNSAPDKSGLPSDRFSAERTGGSVSTLTIQRTQQEDSAVYLCASSRRPVGAEQYFGPGTRLTVT.

This chain links TRBV4-1 with TRBJ2-7; D is perhaps TRBD1 (6 bases). The J call may be wrong; the DNA end is better matched by TRBJ2-1. Per germline, CDR1 MGHRA and CDR2 YSYEKL. This CDR3 region has 14 residues. The CDR3 sequence: CASSQETGAYEQFF. In nucleotides, the CDR3 is TGCGCCAGCAGCCAAGAGACAGGAGCCTACGAGCAGTTCTTC.